This T cell receptor (beta chain) was retrieved from a study of post-analysis software for immune sequencing data. Study-level information: Patients had relapsing-remitting, secondary progressive or progressive-relapsing multiple sclerosis; some lacked subtype. Overall study findings and caveats: About five TRBV segments, including TRBV5-6, TRBV5-1 and TRBV20-1, were more frequent in patients than controls.

In this sample, this clonotype turned up a few times. Its antigen is still unknown. Tagging with unique molecular identifiers was a feature of the TCR beta cDNA libraries. Input populations of roughly 0.95 to 10 million T cells gave rise to around 480,000 cDNA molecules. Via MiXCR, TCRdb re-called the PCR reads, giving one row per CDR3 protein. The top ten clones hold around 1.7% of a sample with fewer than 700,000 distinct CDR3 sequences, about 40% of them seen once. CDR1 is SEHNR, CDR2 FQNEAQ, per germline (reference sequence). Trimming left V 3 bases short and J 2 bases short, with 13 bases between. This CDR3 contains 15 residues.

The sample was blood. This rearrangement joins TRBV7-9 to TRBJ1-2; possibly TRBD1 for D (6 bases). The TCR originated in a girl between 5 and 17 years old with multiple sclerosis. CDR3 in amino acids: CASSFSPQGNYGYTF. CDR3 DNA sequence: TGTGCCAGCAGCTTTTCACCCCAGGGGAACTATGGCTACACCTTC.